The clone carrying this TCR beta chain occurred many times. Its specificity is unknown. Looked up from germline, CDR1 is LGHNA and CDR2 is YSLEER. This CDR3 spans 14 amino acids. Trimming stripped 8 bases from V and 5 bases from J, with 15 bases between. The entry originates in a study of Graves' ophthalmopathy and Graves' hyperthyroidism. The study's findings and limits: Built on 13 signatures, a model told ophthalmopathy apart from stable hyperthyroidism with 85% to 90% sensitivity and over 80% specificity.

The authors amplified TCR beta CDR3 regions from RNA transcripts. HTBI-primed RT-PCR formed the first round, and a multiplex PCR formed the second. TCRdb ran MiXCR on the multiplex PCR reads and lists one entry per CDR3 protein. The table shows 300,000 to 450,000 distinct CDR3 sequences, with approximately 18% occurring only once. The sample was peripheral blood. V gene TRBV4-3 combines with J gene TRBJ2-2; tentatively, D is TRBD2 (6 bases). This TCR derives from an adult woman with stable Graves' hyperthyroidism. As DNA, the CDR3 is TGCGCCAGCGGCGGGCGGGAACTAACCGGGGAGCTGTTTTTT. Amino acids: CASGGRELTGELFF.